This T cell receptor (beta chain) was obtained from a study of cytomegalovirus exposure and HLA in healthy donors. This clone was seen a handful of times. The study ran its PCR with 60 Vbeta and 13 Jbeta primers. Only in-frame clones appear in the TCRdb table, and some are missing; sequencing was by immunoSEQ multiplex PCR. Altogether some 190,000 clones are present, around nine tenths being singletons, with the ten largest covering 0.31%. The germline V gene encodes CDR1 MNHEY and CDR2 SVGAGI. The V and J ends lost 6 bases and 3 bases respectively, with 9 bases between them. The CDR3 has 13 residues.

The TCR originated in a woman between 25 and 40 years old in good health and CMV-seronegative. This sequence joins TRBV6-5 and TRBJ2-1; D not certain. The sample comprised PBMCs. Written as DNA, the CDR3 is TGTGCCAGCAGAATAAACATCTACAATGAGCAGTTCTTC. This encodes CASRINIYNEQFF.